This T cell receptor beta chain was identified during a study of T-cell memory formation after mild COVID-19. One entry per CDR3 protein, called by TCRdb with MiXCR from the 5' RACE reads. The data contain approximately 350,000 distinct CDR3 sequences, 13% to 15% of them seen just once; the ten biggest clones take up around 21%. Per the germline V gene, CDR1 is SGHRS and CDR2 is YFSETQ. The CDR3 loop spans 14 amino acids. The V end lost 0 bases, the J end lost 5 bases, and 11 bases lay between the germline ends. The V call is TRBV5-1, the J call TRBJ2-5, with unresolved D. This TCR derives from a man aged 18 to 29 who had mild COVID-19 (a few samples of this study predate the infection). Cell type and time point are not known. Sequencing was done on a sample of PBMCs or a T cell subset sorted from them (not recorded which). The CDR3 bases are TGCGCCAGCAGCTTGGGGTCCTATGCGGAGACCCAGTACTTC. This translates into CASSLGSYAETQYF.